The T cell receptor (beta chain) described here comes from a study of T-cell memory formation after mild COVID-19. Using constant-segment primers, 5'RACE produced TCR alpha and TCR beta cDNA libraries carrying sample barcodes and UMIs. TCRdb ran MiXCR on the 5' RACE reads and lists one entry per CDR3 protein. The profile covers 25,000 to 35,000 distinct CDR3 sequences, with less than 7.5% appearing a single time and around an eighth taken by the ten largest. Germline V lookup: CDR1 SQVTM, CDR2 ANQGSEA. There are 12 residues in the CDR3. V lost 7 bases to trimming and J lost 5 bases; unmatched junction nucleotides: 5. General study results and limits: CD4+ bias marked clones expanding day 15 to 37, unlike balanced contracting clones.

This clonotype is judged large. Its antigen is not identified. Sample: PBMCs or a T cell subset sorted from them (not recorded which). This sequence originates from an adult woman who had mild COVID-19 (a few samples of this study predate the infection). Cell type and time point are not known. The chain recombines TRBV29-1 with TRBJ2-5, with 9 positions matching TRBD1. CDR3 region: CSATGGKETQYF. The CDR3 DNA reads TGCAGCGCCACAGGGGGCAAGGAGACCCAGTACTTC.